The 21 T cell receptor beta chains below were found in one sample sequenced in a study of technical replicates of blood from a handful of donors (dated by TCRdb to the late 2010s). To prepare the library, the immunoSEQ multiplex PCR assay was applied. Not all clones reach the TCRdb copy of this immuneACCESS table, which keeps in-frame sequences only. Checked studies attribute under half of the gap to unresolved V genes and leave the rest unexplained. The sample table contains fewer than 100,000 clones; only one count was recorded for 97% of them. The top ten clones comprise under 0.35% of the sample. The sequenced material came from T cells isolated from PBMCs. These receptors were taken from a human donor in good health.

This chain links TRBV25-1 with TRBJ2-5; 7 bases are shared with TRBD1. In germline, CDR1 is MGHDK, CDR2 SYGVNS. The CDR3 has 16 amino acids. The J segment lost 7 bases and the V segment lost 5 bases, leaving 16 bases of the junction unmatched. CDR3 region: CASSPQTGPVLRTQYF. CDR3 nucleotides: TGTGCCAGCAGTCCCCAGACAGGGCCTGTTCTTAGGACCCAGTACTTC.

The chain uses TRBV19 and TRBJ1-4; 8 nucleotides match TRBD1. Germline CDR1 is LNHDA and CDR2 is SQIVND (reference sequence). The J segment lost 5 bases and the V segment lost 3 bases, leaving 5 bases of the junction unmatched. The CDR3 extends over 15 amino acids. The CDR3 nucleotides are TGTGCCAGTAGTATTGTCAGGGACAGGAATGAAAAACTGTTTTTT. As protein: CASSIVRDRNEKLFF.

The CDR3 sequence is CASLGQGYEQYF. The CDR3 DNA reads TGTGCCAGCTTAGGACAGGGCTACGAGCAGTACTTC. The gene calls are TRBV19 and TRBJ2-7; 8 nucleotides agree with TRBD1. J was trimmed by 3 bases and V by 9 bases; bases with no gene match: 4. The CDR3 extends over 12 amino acids. Germline V gene lookup returns CDR1 LNHDA and CDR2 SQIVND (reference sequence).

The J gene is TRBJ1-1, the V gene TRBV6-1; D not certain. This CDR3 has 13 residues. CDR1 MNHNS and CDR2 SASEGT come from the germline V gene. Trimming removed 1 base at V and 5 bases at J, with 8 bases between. The CDR3 sequence: CASSEGASTEAFF. The DNA for the CDR3 is TGTGCCAGCAGTGAAGGGGCTTCGACTGAAGCTTTCTTT.

The V gene is TRBV6-1, the J gene TRBJ2-5, with 8 bases aligning to TRBD2. The CDR3 sequence is 14 residues long. Germline V gene lookup returns CDR1 MNHNS and CDR2 SASEGT. The J segment lost 5 bases and the V segment lost 8 bases, leaving 10 bases of the junction unmatched. The CDR3 region is CASSELAGRETQYF. The CDR3 bases are TGTGCCAGCTCGGAGTTAGCGGGAAGGGAGACCCAGTACTTC.

The chain links TRBV7-2 to TRBJ2-7; D might be TRBD1 (5 bases). CDR3 length equals 13 residues. Trimming took off 5 bases at V and 5 bases at J, with 13 bases between the two ends. Germline lookup yields CDR1 SGHTA and CDR2 FQGNSA. The CDR3 region has the DNA TGTGCCAGCAGCCCCTACAGGTCCAACGAGCAGTACTTC. Its translation: CASSPYRSNEQYF.

J is TRBJ2-1 and V is TRBV7-9; D is possibly TRBD2 (5 bases). Germline assignment: CDR1 SEHNR and CDR2 FQNEAQ (reference sequence). This CDR3 spans 14 amino acids. V dropped 8 bases and J dropped 3 bases, with 14 bases sitting between them. Written as DNA, the CDR3 is TGTGCCAGCCTACGGGAAACAGTCTACAATGAGCAGTTCTTC. This codes for CASLRETVYNEQFF.

V and J are TRBV4-1 and TRBJ2-7; the match to TRBD1 covers 8 bases. The length of the CDR3 is 13 residues. Germline V lookup: CDR1 MGHRA, CDR2 YSYEKL. V shed 6 bases and J 3 bases; nucleotides not matched to a gene: 4. This CDR3 reads CASRTTGGYEQYF. In DNA form, the CDR3 reads TGCGCCAGCAGGACTACAGGGGGCTACGAGCAGTACTTC.

The chain recombines TRBV2 with TRBJ2-7, with TRBD2 matching 9 bases. CDR1 is SNHLY, CDR2 FYNNEI, per germline. J gave up 3 bases and V 6 bases, and 3 bases lay outside the gene matches. The CDR3 runs to 13 residues. CDR3 in DNA: TGTGCCAGCAGATGGACTAGCGACTACGAGCAGTACTTC. It translates to CASRWTSDYEQYF. Full variable domain (outside the CDR3, taken from reference TRBV2 and TRBJ2-7): EPEVTQTPSHQVTQMGQEVILRCVPISNHLYFYWYRQILGQKVEFLVSFYNNEISEKSEIFDDQFSVERPDGSNFTLKIRSTKLEDSAMYFCASRWTSDYEQYFGPGTRLTVT.

V usage is TRBV7-2 and J usage is TRBJ2-7; 8 bases align to TRBD1. CDR1 is SGHTA and CDR2 is FQGNSA in the germline V gene. The trim removed 10 bases at V and 1 base at J, leaving 12 bases unmatched. The CDR3 covers 15 residues. CDR3 loop: CATLKGDRPSYEQYF. CDR3 in DNA: TGTGCCACCCTCAAAGGGGACAGGCCATCCTACGAGCAGTACTTC.

In nucleotides, the CDR3 is TGTGCCAGCAGCTTGGTCCGGGGGGCTACTGAAGCTTTCTTT. Its protein is CASSLVRGATEAFF. The J gene is TRBJ1-1, the V gene TRBV5-6; possibly TRBD1 for D (6 bases). The V end was cut by 0 bases, the J end by 5 bases, with 11 bases between. Germline V CDR1 and CDR2: SGHDT, YYEEEE. This CDR3 comprises 14 residues.

V gene TRBV11-2 combines with J gene TRBJ1-1; D unresolved. The germline V gene has CDR1 SGHAT and CDR2 FQNNGV. The CDR3 sequence is 12 residues long. Trimming cost V 4 bases and J 8 bases, with 11 bases left between them. The CDR3 reads CASSSPALEAFF. Written as DNA, the CDR3 is TGTGCCAGCAGCTCCCCTGCTCTAGAAGCTTTCTTT.

The chain couples TRBV10-3 to TRBJ2-1, with a weak D call TRBD2 (6 bases). V lost 9 bases, J lost 5 bases, and 11 bases lay in between. Germline V CDR1 and CDR2: ENHRY, SYGVKD. This CDR3 comprises 12 residues. For the CDR3, the DNA is TGTGCCATTCGACTAGGTAACAATGAGCAGTTCTTC. Amino acid sequence: CAIRLGNNEQFF.

J is TRBJ2-1 and V is TRBV10-3, with TRBD2 identical over 10 bases. V dropped 6 bases and J dropped 6; count of bases not matched to a gene: 5. CDR3 length: 14 amino acids. Germline V lookup: CDR1 ENHRY, CDR2 SYGVKD. Written as DNA, the CDR3 is TGTGCCATCAGGGTCCAGCGGGAGGGCAATGAGCAGTTCTTC. Translating it yields CAIRVQREGNEQFF.

The chain uses TRBV9 and TRBJ1-1, with D maybe TRBD1 (5 bases). The V gene lost 3 bases and the J gene lost 0 bases, with 12 bases spanning the gap. The CDR3 consists of 15 residues. CDR1 SGDLS and CDR2 YYNGEE come from the germline V gene. The CDR3 sequence: CASSGMTDLNTEAFF. In DNA, the CDR3 is TGTGCCAGCAGCGGGATGACAGACCTGAACACTGAAGCTTTCTTT.

The J gene is TRBJ2-1, the V gene TRBV27; 11 bases line up with TRBD1. This CDR3 has 14 amino acids. V lost 3 bases and J lost 8; bases outside the gene matches: 3. CDR1 MNHEY and CDR2 SMNVEV come from the germline V gene (reference sequence). CDR3 in amino acids: CASSFGTGGDEQFF. DNA for the CDR3: TGTGCCAGCAGTTTTGGGACAGGGGGAGATGAGCAGTTCTTC.

The chain combines TRBV7-2 with TRBJ1-2, with D tentatively TRBD1 (5 bases). The ends were cut back, 3 bases at V and 3 bases at J, with 17 bases in the middle. This CDR3 has 16 residues. Germline-derived CDR1 and CDR2 are SGHTA and FQGNSA. Written as DNA, the CDR3 is TGTGCCAGCAGCTTGAAGACAGTGCCTTTTTACTATGGCTACACCTTC. This gives the protein CASSLKTVPFYYGYTF.

The chain carries TRBV9 and TRBJ2-1; no firm D call. V lost 0 bases and J lost 7, with 17 bases in between. This CDR3 spans 16 amino acids. From germline, CDR1 is SGDLS and CDR2 YYNGEE. The CDR3 sequence: CASSVDDGGYTNEQFF. The CDR3 bases are TGTGCCAGCAGCGTAGATGATGGCGGATATACAAATGAGCAGTTCTTC.

This sequence joins TRBV20-1 and TRBJ2-5, with D perhaps TRBD2 (5 bases). Germline CDR1 DFQATT, CDR2 SNEGSKA (reference sequence). This CDR3 region has 11 residues. Trimming removed 6 bases from V and 7 bases from J, with 12 bases in between. The CDR3 DNA reads as TGCAGTGCCGCTAGCTCTGGGACCCAGTACTTC. Amino acid sequence: CSAASSGTQYF.

The J gene is TRBJ1-1, the V gene TRBV5-1; D is undetermined. With 3 bases removed from V and 6 bases from J, the gap between germline ends came to 15 bases. The CDR3 runs to 14 residues. CDR1 and CDR2 (germline): SGHRS, YFSETQ. CDR3 amino acids: CASSSHDISSEAFF. The DNA for the CDR3 is TGCGCCAGCAGCTCGCATGACATTTCCTCTGAAGCTTTCTTT.

The chain joins TRBV25-1 to TRBJ1-1; no reliable D call. Germline assignment: CDR1 MGHDK and CDR2 SYGVNS. The CDR3 is made up of 11 amino acids. Trimming took 5 bases from V and 3 from J, leaving 4 bases between them. For the CDR3, the DNA is TGTGCCAGCAGTCGGGACACTGAAGCTTTCTTT. This sequence encodes CASSRDTEAFF.